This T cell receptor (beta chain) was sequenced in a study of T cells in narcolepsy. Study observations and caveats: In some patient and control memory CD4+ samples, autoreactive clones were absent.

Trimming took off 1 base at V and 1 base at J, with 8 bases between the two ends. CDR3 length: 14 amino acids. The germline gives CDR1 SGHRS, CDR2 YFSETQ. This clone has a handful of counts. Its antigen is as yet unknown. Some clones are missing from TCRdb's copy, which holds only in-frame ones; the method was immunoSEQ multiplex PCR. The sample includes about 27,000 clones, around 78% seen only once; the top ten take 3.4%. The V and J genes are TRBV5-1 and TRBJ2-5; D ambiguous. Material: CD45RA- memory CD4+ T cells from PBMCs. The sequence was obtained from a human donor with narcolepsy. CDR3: CASSLFGAQETQYF. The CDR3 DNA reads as TGCGCCAGCAGCTTGTTCGGAGCCCAAGAGACCCAGTACTTC.